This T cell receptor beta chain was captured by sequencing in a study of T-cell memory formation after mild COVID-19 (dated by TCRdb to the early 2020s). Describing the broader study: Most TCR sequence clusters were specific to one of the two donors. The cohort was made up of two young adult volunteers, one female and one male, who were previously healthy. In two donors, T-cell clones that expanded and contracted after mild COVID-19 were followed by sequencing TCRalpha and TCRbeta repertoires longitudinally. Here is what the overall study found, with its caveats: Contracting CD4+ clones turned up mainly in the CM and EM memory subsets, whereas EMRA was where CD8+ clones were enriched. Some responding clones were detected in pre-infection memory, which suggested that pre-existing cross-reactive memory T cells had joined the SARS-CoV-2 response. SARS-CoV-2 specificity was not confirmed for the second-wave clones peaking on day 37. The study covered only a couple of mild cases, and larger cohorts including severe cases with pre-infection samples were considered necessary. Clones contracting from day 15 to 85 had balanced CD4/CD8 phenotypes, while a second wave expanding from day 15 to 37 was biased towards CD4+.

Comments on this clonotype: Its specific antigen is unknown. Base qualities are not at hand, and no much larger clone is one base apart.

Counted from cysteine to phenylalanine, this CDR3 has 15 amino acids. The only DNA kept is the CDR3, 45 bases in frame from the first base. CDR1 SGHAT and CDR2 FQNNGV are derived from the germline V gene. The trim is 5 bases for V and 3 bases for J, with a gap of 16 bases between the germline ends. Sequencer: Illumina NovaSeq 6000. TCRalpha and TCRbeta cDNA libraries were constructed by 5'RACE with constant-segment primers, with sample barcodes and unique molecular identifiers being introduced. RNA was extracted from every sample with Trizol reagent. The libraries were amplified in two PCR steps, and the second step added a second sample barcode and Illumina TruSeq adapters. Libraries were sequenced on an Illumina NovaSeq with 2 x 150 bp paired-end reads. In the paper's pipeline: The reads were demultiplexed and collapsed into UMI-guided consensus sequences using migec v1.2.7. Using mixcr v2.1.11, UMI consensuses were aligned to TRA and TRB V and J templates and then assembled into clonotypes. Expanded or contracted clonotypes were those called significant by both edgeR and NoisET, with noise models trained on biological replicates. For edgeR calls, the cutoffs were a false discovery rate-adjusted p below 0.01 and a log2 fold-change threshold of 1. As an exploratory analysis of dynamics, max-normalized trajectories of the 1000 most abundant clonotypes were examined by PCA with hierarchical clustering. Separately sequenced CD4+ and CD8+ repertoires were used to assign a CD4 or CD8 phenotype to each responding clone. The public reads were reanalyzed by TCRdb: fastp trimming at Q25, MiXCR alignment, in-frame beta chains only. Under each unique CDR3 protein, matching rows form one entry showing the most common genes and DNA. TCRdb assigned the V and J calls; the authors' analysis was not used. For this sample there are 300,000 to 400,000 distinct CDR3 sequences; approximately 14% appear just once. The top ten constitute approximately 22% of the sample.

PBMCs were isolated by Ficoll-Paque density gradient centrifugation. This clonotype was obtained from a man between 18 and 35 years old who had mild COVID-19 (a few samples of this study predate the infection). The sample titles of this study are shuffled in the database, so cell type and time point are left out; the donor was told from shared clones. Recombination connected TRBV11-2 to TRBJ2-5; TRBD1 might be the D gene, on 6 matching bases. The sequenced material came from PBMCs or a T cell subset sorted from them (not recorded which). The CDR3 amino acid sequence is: CASSPAPGVEETQYF. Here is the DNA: TGTGCCAGCAGCCCCGCCCCAGGGGTCGAAGAGACCCAGTACTTC.